Sequencing of this TCR beta chain was carried out in a study of monozygotic twins with inflammatory bowel disease. Study findings and constraints: People with IBD had fewer clonotypes in common with others than healthy twins did, especially with disease activity.

The quantity of total RNA per TCR library was around 3,600 ng. TCRdb re-called the 5' RACE reads, yielding one record per CDR3 amino acid sequence without DNA. Its listing shows 350,000 to 550,000 distinct CDR3 sequences. Per donor there was one draw, yielding a blood sample of approximately 2.4 ml. With regard to this clonotype: The antigen is not known.

The CDR3 has 16 amino acids. The germline V gene encodes CDR1 SGHTA and CDR2 FQGNSA. Sequenced sample: blood. The rearrangement links TRBV7-2 to TRBJ2-7; TCRdb returns TRBD1, unconfirmable since there is no DNA. The TCR comes from a human donor with ulcerative colitis or Crohn's disease, or a healthy co-twin of an affected twin (not recorded which). The CDR3 loop is CASSQGGGSRSYEQYF.